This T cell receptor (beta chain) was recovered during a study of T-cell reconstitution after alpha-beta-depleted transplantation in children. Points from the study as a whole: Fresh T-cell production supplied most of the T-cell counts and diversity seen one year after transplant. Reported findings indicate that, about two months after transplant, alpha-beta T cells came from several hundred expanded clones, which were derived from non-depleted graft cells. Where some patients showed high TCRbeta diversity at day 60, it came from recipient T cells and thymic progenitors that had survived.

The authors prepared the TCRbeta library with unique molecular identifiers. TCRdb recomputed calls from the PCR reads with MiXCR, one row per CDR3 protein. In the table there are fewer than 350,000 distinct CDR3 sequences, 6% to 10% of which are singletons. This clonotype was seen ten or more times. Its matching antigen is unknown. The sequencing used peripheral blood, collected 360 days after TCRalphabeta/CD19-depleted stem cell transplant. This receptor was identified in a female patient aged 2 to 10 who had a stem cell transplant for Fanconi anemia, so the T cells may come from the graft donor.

CDR3 DNA sequence: TGTGCCAGCCTACAAGGGGGCTCAGACGAGCAGTACTTC. The encoded protein is CASLQGGSDEQYF. The V and J genes are TRBV12-3 or TRBV12-4 and TRBJ2-7; 7 nucleotides match TRBD1. The CDR3 is 13 amino acids. J gave up 5 bases and V 8 bases, and 9 bases lay outside the gene matches.